Listed here is a single T cell receptor beta chain. This clone was seen more than once but under ten times. Its antigen is not yet known. No base qualities exist here, and no much larger clone lies one base off it. Looking up the germline V gene (reference sequence) yields CDR1 PRHDT and CDR2 FYEKMQ. Trimming takes 5 bases off V and 2 bases off J; junction bases not matched to a gene: 3. Counted from cysteine to phenylalanine, this CDR3 has 14 amino acids. Only the CDR3 region is kept as DNA, spanning 42 bases read in frame from base 1. The cohort was made up of several hundred healthy bone marrow donors. Cohort members were all nominally healthy when sampled, although unrecorded immune exposures were likely present. The donor tested CMV seronegative, placing the donor among the roughly 350 seronegative members of the cohort. A peripheral blood sample was provided by each donor, and peripheral blood mononuclear cells were used for TCR beta sequencing. The Qiagen DNeasy Blood Extraction Kit was used to extract genomic DNA from the blood cell samples.

The receptor library was made with the immunoSEQ multiplex PCR assay. The multiplex PCR relied on a mix of 60 forward primers for TCR Vbeta segments and 13 reverse primers for TCR Jbeta segments. Amplification of the CDR3 region of rearranged TCR beta genes was performed with a multiplex PCR assay on genomic DNA. Amplified TCR beta libraries were sequenced as 87-base-pair reads on the Illumina HiSeq System. Processing in the source paper ran as follows. Across the 500 to 750 repertoires, a later analysis counted tens of millions of unique TCR beta chains, roughly 11 million of which were shared by at least two donors. Raw reads were error-corrected and collapsed into unique sequences by a nearest-neighbor algorithm in which closely related sequences were merged to remove PCR and sequencing errors. Alignment of CDR3 sequences to IMGT reference sequences was used to assign V, D and J gene segments. For a sequence to be retained, a match of at least six nucleotides was required to both a V gene segment and a J gene segment. A rearrangement counted as productive if the CDR3 had no stop codons and remained in frame with V and J, and every other rearrangement counted as non-productive. CDR3 was defined according to IMGT convention as the region running from the second conserved V-encoded cysteine to the conserved J-encoded phenylalanine. Sequences without an unambiguous match to a single V gene segment were excluded from the earlier analysis of 500 to 700 of the donors. In an earlier analysis of 587 of the donors, V segments were called functional above 56.7% productive rearrangements and were called segregating when the between-donor standard deviation exceeded 5%. To diagnose cytomegalovirus status from the catalog of TCR beta chain sequences, a statistical classification framework was built. In a later analysis, V and J genes were assigned by comparing TCR nucleotide sequences against IMGT/GENE-DB human TR gene sequences. Using the TCRdist pipeline, a later analysis assigned CDR3 sequences along with most-parsimonious VDJ recombination scenarios. A later analysis defined each TCR beta chain by its CDR3 amino acid sequence plus V-gene family, and excluded reads lacking a unique V-gene family. A later analysis removed 592 highly shared, low-generation-probability nucleotide sequences to deal with suspected cross-contamination and a sequencing artifact. In a later analysis, a clonal expansion index was calculated for each public chain from normalized within-repertoire ranks of inferred template counts. In a later analysis, generation probabilities were computed using a VDJ recombination model fitted to out-of-frame rearrangements, and the results were checked against IGoR. In a later analysis, TCR-TCR, TCR-HLA and TCR-CMV co-occurrence was scored with hypergeometric tests, and a repertoire-size bias correction was applied to TCR pairs. False discovery rates were estimated in a later analysis by permuting HLA or CMV assignments 20 times. In a later analysis, co-occurring TCRs were grouped using DBSCAN, and TCRdist sequence similarity was added for clustering within HLA-allele-positive subsets. For co-occurrence clustering, repertoires with fewer than 30,000 or more than 120,000 public chains were excluded, along with 5 or 6 repertoires with anomalous nucleotide sharing. Drawn from immuneACCESS, this table holds only the in-frame rearrangements with V and J called that TCRdb kept. Clones are partly lost; checked studies trace under half to an unresolved V gene and leave the rest unexplained. D and trimming come from the DNA, and the V and J calls and clone size come from that table. This sample lists roughly 100,000 clones; roughly 66% were detected once. The biggest ten clones account for roughly 3.5% of the sample.

These data come from a study of cytomegalovirus exposure and HLA in healthy donors (dated by TCRdb to about 2017). With regard to the full study: An earlier analysis of approximately 640 of the donors reported approximately 300 Gb of sequence data and some 120 million unique TCR beta sequences from about 200 million T cells. Around 300 gigabases of sequencing data and 70 million to 100 million unique TCR sequences were included in an early release covering about 700 HLA-typed donors. Of the roughly 400 genotyped donors, more than 75% were placed in the genetic ancestry cluster associated with self-reported Caucasian donors. The study was designed to test whether signatures of past pathogen exposure could be identified by cataloging public T cell receptors. The study profiled the T cell repertoires of under 850 subjects by immunosequencing and related them to cytomegalovirus serostatus. Besides the first cohort of some 670 subjects, a separate validation cohort made up of 120 different subjects was used. To predict cytomegalovirus infection status, the study brought together high-throughput TCR immunosequencing, statistical association of individual TCRs with disease status, and machine learning. A later analysis re-analyzed previously published TCR beta repertoires from approximately 700 donors and added high-resolution HLA genotyping to study TCR occurrence patterns. Rather than using new phenotypic data, the later analysis identified candidate immune exposures from TCR beta sequences and from how often those sequences occurred across donors. An earlier analysis of more than 450 of the donors used high-throughput TCR beta sequencing to judge whether each TCR beta V gene segment behaved as functional or pseudogenic. Alongside the repertoire data, information on donor age, sex, ethnicity and CMV serostatus was compiled. In a later genetic analysis, genome-wide SNP genotypes for about 65% of the 666 donors were used, and that subset was treated as a discovery cohort. All discovery cohort repertoires had been generated using a single sequencing platform. HLA typing included class I and class II loci at four-digit resolution. Typing coverage differed by locus: A, B, C, DRB1 and DQB1 were typed in about 620-640 donors, DQA1 in 522, DPA1 in nearly 610, and DPB1 in approximately 450. Because of strong linkage in the cohort, roughly 5 DR-DQ haplotypes were treated as single units for association and clustering. On average, around 240,000 unique TCR beta nucleotide sequences were sequenced per donor among fewer than 500 genotyped donors of the cohort, with 15% to 20% of those sequences being non-productive.

What the work shows at the level of the full study, not this receptor alone: Compared with the roughly 600-donor mean, donors in an Asian-associated ancestry cluster had fewer N-insertions in productive TCRs, according to a later genetic analysis. The classifier was reported to diagnose cytomegalovirus status with high specificity and sensitivity in both the original and validation cohorts. According to the authors, the approach could potentially be generalized to other disease states and immunological phenotypes. In a later analysis, HLA-associated TCR beta chains were found to be more clonally expanded and to have lower generation probabilities than equally common non-associated chains. Most CMV-associated TCR beta chains appeared to be HLA-restricted in a later analysis, and the HLA associations seemed to be driven largely by CMV exposure. An earlier analysis of approximately 570 of the donors showed that most TCR beta V segments appeared in productive rearrangements either about 87% or about 30% of the time, which broadly matched IMGT annotations. A later analysis reported that several top co-occurrence clusters appeared linked to parvovirus B19, influenza, CMV and Epstein-Barr virus. Assigning TCR associations to individual alleles was difficult when HLA alleles, especially DR and DQ, strongly co-occurred. A further reported finding was that TCR beta sequences accurately predicted the HLA-A and HLA-B alleles for most subjects in the first cohort. Some IMGT-functional V segments, including TRBV6-2 and TRBV6-3, could not be told apart with the 87-base-pair reads, so those segments were excluded. A total of 150 to 200 TCR beta chains were listed by the study as associated with cytomegalovirus. The presence/absence analyses assumed that sequencing depth was roughly uniform across donors, and that assumption may not be true. The sequencing pipeline was judged likely to have produced a cluster of highly shared sequence variants as a technical artifact. Across donors, most TCR sequences were observed very rarely, whereas some public TCRs were present in many individuals. In vitro tests confirmed that three of the cytomegalovirus-associated TCR beta chains recognize cytomegalovirus antigens. In a later analysis, the rate of TCR association differed among HLA loci, with DRB1 alleles having the most associated TCRs and HLA-C alleles having the fewest. The cohort was sequenced for TCR beta chains only, and without alpha or paired-chain data the features that could be detected were limited. An association between a missense DCLRE1C variant and V-gene and J-gene trimming of TCR beta chains was found in a later genetic analysis and replicated in an independent cohort. Linkage disequilibrium might explain the correlated functional status among segregating V segments, but an unknown experimental factor could not be ruled out. A later analysis associated 16,951 TCR beta sequences with specific HLA alleles at a false discovery rate of 0.05. For the cohort, immune exposure information was limited to CMV serostatus. Because HLA typing was unavailable for some donors at each locus, only the typed subset was used in association tests. Because counts were too low, roughly 18 rarely observed V segments, including chromosome 9 orphons, were left out of the earlier analysis of 587 of the donors.

The chain is made from TRBV13 and TRBJ2-7; the junction holds 10 bases that match TRBD2. Sequenced input: PBMCs. The receptor's source is a woman between 45 and 65 years old in good health and CMV-seronegative. The DNA reads as follows: TGTGCCAGCAGCCCGACTAGCGGGCCCTACGAGCAGTACTTC. This yields the protein CASSPTSGPYEQYF.